The 3 T cell receptor beta chains given below trace back to one sample, sequenced in a study of blood T cell repertoires in COVID-19. This table comes from immunoSEQ multiplex PCR, and its TCRdb copy is limited to in-frame clones, with some not included. The sample comprises some 210,000 clones, roughly four fifths of which are singletons, and approximately 12% rests with the top ten. The material sequenced was peripheral blood. These receptors were taken from a woman in her 40s with acute or convalescent COVID-19.

V usage is TRBV6-5 and J usage is TRBJ1-5; 7 nucleotides agree with TRBD1. CDR3 size: 13 residues. Germline V CDR1 and CDR2: MNHEY, SVGAGI. The junction had 6 bases not matched to a gene; V was cut back by 2 bases and J by 11 bases. CDR3 region: CASSYKRQGTQHF. The CDR3 bases are TGTGCCAGCAGTTACAAAAGACAGGGAACCCAGCATTTT.

The rearrangement links TRBV19 to TRBJ2-5; the D gene is possibly TRBD2 (5 bases). Germline CDR1 reads LNHDA; CDR2 reads SQIVND (reference sequence). The CDR3 extends over 13 amino acids. Trimming took 0 bases from V and 5 from J, leaving 7 bases between them. The CDR3 is CASSIDRGETQYF. The DNA of the CDR3 is TGTGCCAGTAGTATAGACCGCGGGGAGACCCAGTACTTC. The full variable domain, with the rest looked up from reference TRBV19 and TRBJ2-5, is DGGITQSPKYLFRKEGQNVTLSCEQNLNHDAMYWYRQDPGQGLRLIYYSQIVNDFQKGDIAEGYSVSREKKESFPLTVTSAQKNPTAFYLCASSIDRGETQYFGPGTRLLVL.

This chain links TRBV7-2 with TRBJ1-2, with TRBD1 identical over 8 bases. The CDR3 is 16 amino acids. After removal of 1 base from V and 6 bases from J, the junction contained 10 bases not matched to a gene. The germline CDR1 and CDR2 sequences are SGHTA and FQGNSA. The CDR3 here is CASSLDVAGGAHGYTF. CDR3 DNA sequence: TGTGCCAGCAGCTTAGACGTGGCAGGGGGCGCGCATGGCTACACCTTC. Combining the CDR3 with reference TRBV7-2 and TRBJ1-2 gives the whole variable domain GAGVSQSPSNKVTEKGKDVELRCDPISGHTALYWYRQSLGQGLEFLIYFQGNSAPDKSGLPSDRFSAERTGGSVSTLTIQRTQQEDSAVYLCASSLDVAGGAHGYTFGSGTRLTVV.